Given below is one T cell receptor beta chain in context. A much bigger clone sits one base away, suggesting this may be a read error. This sample was included in a study of early T cells in non-severe SARS-CoV-2 infection. Looking at the study overall: Unpaired chains resulted from sequencing bulk RNA of unsorted whole blood.

The TCR library protocol was used to attach unique molecular identifiers. These identifiers were attached to individual cDNA molecules. TCRdb fed the 5' RACE reads into MiXCR, producing one record per CDR3 protein. This table holds some 70,000 distinct CDR3 sequences, over 4.5% found once. The clonotype was recovered from an adult who was a healthcare worker with PCR-confirmed SARS-CoV-2 infection or an uninfected control (not recorded which). Material: whole blood.

As DNA, the CDR3 is TGCAGTGCTAATCAGTACACCGAATTTAATTCACCCCTCCACTTT. Residues: CSANQYTEFNSPLHF. The chain combines TRBV20-1 with TRBJ1-6; D gene ambiguous. The germline V gene encodes CDR1 DFQATT and CDR2 SNEGSKA (reference sequence). Trimming took 4 bases from V and 6 from J, leaving 16 bases between them. This CDR3 has 15 amino acids.